The present T cell receptor beta chain was sequenced within a study of a mutant IDH1 vaccine in newly diagnosed glioma (dated by TCRdb to the early 2020s). Study-level background: Across visits V03 through V10, patients got a total of eight vaccinations, given in weeks 1, 3, 5, 7, 11, 15, 19 and 23. Vaccination began 4-6 weeks after radiotherapy alone, or alongside temozolomide cycles in the chemotherapy-containing groups. Of the approximately 33 treated patients, 62.5% were male and roughly 38% were female, and a mean age of roughly 41 years was recorded. Prior to enrollment, patients had been given standard therapy consisting of radiotherapy alone, temozolomide alone, or radiochemotherapy with temozolomide, with the combination given to most patients. Peripheral blood samples were drawn at six visits, namely V03 (baseline), V05, V07, V10, V12 and V13. For exploratory analyses, 25 to 30 treated patients had longitudinal TCRB deep sequencing done wherever samples were available.

Taken with the paper, the label for time point translates to: week 11, during vaccination. Each vaccine dose was 300 ug of a 20-mer mutant IDH1 peptide in Montanide, given subcutaneously with topical imiquimod. The donors had newly diagnosed IDH1-mutant astrocytomas of WHO grade 3 or 4 that showed loss of nuclear ATRX. The samples were drawn from NOA16, a multicentre, single-arm, open-label phase I trial in Germany that tested a mutant IDH1 peptide vaccine in humans for the first time. The DNeasy Blood and Tissue Kit was used to extract genomic DNA from EDTA blood for TCRB sequencing. This clone was picked up a small number of times. The specificity of this receptor is unknown. Base qualities are not at hand, and no much larger clone is one base apart. Libraries were constructed by the immunoSEQ multiplex PCR assay. Rearranged TCR beta chain sequences were amplified with the hsTCRB Kit following the manufacturer's protocol. An Illumina MiSeq was used to sequence the TCRB libraries. On the authors' methods: The proprietary platform of the kit vendor was used for demultiplexing, trimming and gene mapping. In TCRdb, the immuneACCESS table is reduced to in-frame sequences with V and J assigned. These tables do not hold every clone; where another copy was compared, an unresolved V gene accounts for under half, and the others remain unexplained. V, J and clone size are taken as reported in that table, and D and trimming were inferred from the DNA itself. For this sample the table gives some 130,000 clones, of which 80% were detected only once. About 5.5% of the sample is held by the ten biggest clonotypes.

The paper's findings and limits, for the study overall: The authors noted that analyses of patient blood samples could not be reproduced because of sample limitations. Selection of PBMC samples for TCRB deep sequencing was based on availability. Immune responses induced by the vaccine were seen in approximately 93% of patients across multiple MHC alleles. Changes in the top peripheral T cell clonotypes picked up by TCRB sequencing did not appear to be linked to pseudoprogression.

Via the germline V gene, CDR1 is ENHRY and CDR2 SYGVKD. From cysteine to phenylalanine, the CDR3 is 15 amino acids long. The only DNA kept is the CDR3, 45 bases in frame from the first base. V trim: 10 bases; J trim: 7 bases; unmatched bases: 14. The TCR was taken from a man in his forties with glioma. Recombination joined TRBV10-3 with TRBJ1-5; 9 bases in between match TRBD1. The input for sequencing was PBMCs, taken from a glioma patient whose treatment included an IDH1 peptide vaccine. In nucleotides, the sequence is TGTGCCACATATTCGGGACAGGGAAGCGGACAGCCCCAGCATTTT. Translated, it gives CATYSGQGSGQPQHF.